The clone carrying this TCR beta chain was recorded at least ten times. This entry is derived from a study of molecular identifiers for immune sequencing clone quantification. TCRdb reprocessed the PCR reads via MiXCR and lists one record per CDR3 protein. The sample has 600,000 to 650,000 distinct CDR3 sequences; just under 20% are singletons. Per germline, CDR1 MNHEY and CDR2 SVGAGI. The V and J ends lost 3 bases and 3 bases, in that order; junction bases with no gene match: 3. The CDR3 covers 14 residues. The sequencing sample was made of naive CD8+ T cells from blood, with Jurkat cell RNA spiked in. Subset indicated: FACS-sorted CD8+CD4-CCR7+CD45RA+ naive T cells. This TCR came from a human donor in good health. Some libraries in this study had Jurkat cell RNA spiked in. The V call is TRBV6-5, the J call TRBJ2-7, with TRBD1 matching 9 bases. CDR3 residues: CASSYTGGFYEQYF. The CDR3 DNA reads TGTGCCAGCAGTTATACAGGGGGCTTCTACGAGCAGTACTTC.